This T cell receptor (beta chain) was captured in a study of T cells in Graves' hyperthyroidism and ophthalmopathy. Authors of the study amplified TCR beta CDR3 regions from RNA transcripts. RT-PCR in the first round (using the HTBI primer set) targeted the TCR CDR3. Using its own MiXCR run on the multiplex PCR reads, TCRdb lists one record per CDR3 protein. The sample lists hundreds of thousands of distinct CDR3 sequences; around 15% were seen once. No progression to ophthalmopathy during 18 months of follow-up defined stable disease. PBMCs were sourced from around 10 ml fresh peripheral blood. This clonotype was counted at least ten times. The TCR originated in a young woman with Graves' hyperthyroidism. The sample was blood.

This CDR3 is CSAREGGRGNEQFF. DNA for the CDR3: TGCAGTGCTAGAGAAGGCGGGAGAGGTAATGAGCAGTTCTTC. V is TRBV20-1 and J is TRBJ2-1; 7 bases match TRBD2. V lost 0 bases, J lost 7 bases, and 6 bases stayed unmatched. This CDR3 has 14 residues. Germline-derived CDR1 and CDR2 are DFQATT and SNEGSKA (reference sequence).